One sample yielded the 14 T cell receptor beta chains listed below, sequenced in a study of blood T cell repertoires in COVID-19. TCRdb's copy holds only in-frame clones and misses some; the assay was immunoSEQ multiplex PCR. The sample carries about 190,000 clones, around 85% recorded once. The sequencing sample was made of peripheral blood. All receptors come from a man aged 45-65 years who had recovered from COVID-19.

The genes are TRBV5-6 and TRBJ2-7; a weak D match, TRBD2 (5 bases). Germline assignment: CDR1 SGHDT and CDR2 YYEEEE. V lost 2 bases, J lost 3 bases, and 9 bases lay in between. This CDR3 has 13 amino acids. The DNA of the CDR3 is TGTGCCAGCAGCTTCGGCCGGGACTACGAGCAGTACTTC. It specifies CASSFGRDYEQYF.

The rearrangement links TRBV7-9 to TRBJ2-7; TRBD1 might be the D (7 bases). Germline CDR1 and CDR2: SEHNR and FQNEAQ (reference sequence). The CDR3 has 14 residues. Trimming took 5 bases from V and 2 from J, leaving 13 bases between them. CDR3 bases: TGTGCCAGCAGCCCGGACAGGACTACCTACGAGCAGTACTTC. Translated: CASSPDRTTYEQYF.

V usage is TRBV30 and J usage is TRBJ2-1, with 9 bases lining up with TRBD2. The CDR3 extends over 13 amino acids. Germline V gene lookup returns CDR1 GTSNPN and CDR2 SVGIG (reference sequence). After removal of 8 bases from V and 4 bases from J, the junction contained 6 bases not matched to a gene. The CDR3 coding sequence is TGTGCCCGAGCGGGAGGCGGATACAATGAGCAGTTCTTC. This gives the protein CARAGGGYNEQFF.

J is TRBJ1-1 and V is TRBV5-1; 8 nucleotides line up with TRBD1. The germline V gene has CDR1 SGHRS and CDR2 YFSETQ. Unmatched junction bases numbered 12, after V lost 5 bases and J lost 3 bases. CDR3 length equals 16 residues. CDR3 sequence: CASSPHRTGSDTEAFF. The CDR3 nucleotides read TGCGCCAGCAGTCCGCACCGGACAGGGTCAGACACTGAAGCTTTCTTT.

The gene calls are TRBV6-6 and TRBJ1-2; D is ambiguous. V lost 4 bases and J lost 4, with 7 bases in between. The CDR3 length is 12 residues. Germline values: CDR1 MNHNY, CDR2 SVGAGI (reference sequence). CDR3 in DNA: TGTGCCAGCAGTTCTCCCGTCTATGGCTACACCTTC. Translating gives CASSSPVYGYTF.

The V and J genes are TRBV7-2 and TRBJ2-3; 8 bases fit TRBD2. The ends lost 4 bases at V and 6 bases at J; junction bases unmatched: 9. Per germline, CDR1 SGHTA and CDR2 FQGNSA. The CDR3 is made up of 15 amino acids. The CDR3 loop is CASSSLAGPRDTQYF. In nucleotides, the CDR3 is TGTGCCAGCAGCTCCTTAGCGGGACCCCGGGATACGCAGTATTTT. The full variable domain, its missing parts supplied by reference TRBV7-2 and TRBJ2-3, is GAGVSQSPSNKVTEKGKDVELRCDPISGHTALYWYRQSLGQGLEFLIYFQGNSAPDKSGLPSDRFSAERTGGSVSTLTIQRTQQEDSAVYLCASSSLAGPRDTQYFGPGTRLTVL.

The chain is built from TRBV6-6 and TRBJ1-1; 10 bases are a match to TRBD1. V was pared by 5 bases and J by 5 bases, with 5 bases of the junction left unmatched. The CDR3 has 14 amino acids. Germline loops: CDR1 MNHNY, CDR2 SVGAGI (reference sequence). CDR3 loop: CASSIPGQGTEAFF. The CDR3 DNA follows: TGTGCCAGCAGTATCCCGGGACAGGGGACTGAAGCTTTCTTT.

In this sample, this clone turned up a few times. The chain employs TRBV7-2 and TRBJ2-3; 8 nucleotides align to TRBD2. Losses at the gene ends were 1 base for V and 5 bases for J; bases not matched to a gene: 5. This CDR3 has 15 residues. Germline CDR1 reads SGHTA; CDR2 reads FQGNSA. CDR3 DNA sequence: TGTGCCAGCAGCTTAGAGGGGCGGGAGGTAGATACGCAGTATTTT. This codes for CASSLEGREVDTQYF.

There are a few counts of this clone. The rearrangement joins TRBV3-1 (or the pseudogene TRBV3-2) to TRBJ1-5; TRBD1 is a possible D gene (5 bases). Germline V gene lookup returns CDR1 LGHDT and CDR2 YNNKEL (reference sequence). This CDR3 comprises 15 residues. Trimming left V 0 bases short and J 1 base short, with 7 bases between. The CDR3 DNA reads TGTGCCAGCAGCCAAGACAGGGCAAGCAATCAGCCCCAGCATTTT. It encodes CASSQDRASNQPQHF.

As regards this clone: This sample also contains other DNA sequences that code for the same CDR3. This rearrangement joins TRBV9 to TRBJ2-1, with a weak D call TRBD2 (6 bases). Trimming took off 0 bases at V and 4 bases at J, with 14 bases between the two ends. The CDR3 covers 16 residues. Germline CDR1 and CDR2: SGDLS and YYNGEE. CDR3 coding DNA: TGTGCCAGCAGCGTAGCTGGGAGTGGGGGGTACAATGAGCAGTTCTTC. Translated: CASSVAGSGGYNEQFF.

The J gene is TRBJ2-1, the V gene TRBV21-1; the DNA was not compared with TRBD2, the D call given in the table. TRBV21-1 is classified as a pseudogene. This CDR3 contains 17 residues. CDR3 loop: CASSKGRWTSGRKEQFF. The CDR3 DNA sequence: TGTGCCAGCAGCAAAGGGCGATGGACTAGCGGGAGAAAGGAGCAGTTCTTC.

The chain employs TRBV2 and TRBJ2-2; perhaps TRBD2 as D (6 bases). Per germline, CDR1 SNHLY and CDR2 FYNNEI. The CDR3 sequence is 13 residues long. The V and J ends lost 3 bases and 7 bases respectively, with 9 bases between them. In DNA form, the CDR3 reads TGTGCCAGCAGTGATTGGGGGGACGGGGAGCTGTTTTTT. This translates into CASSDWGDGELFF.

The V gene is TRBV19, the J gene TRBJ1-2; D perhaps matches TRBD1 (5 bases). The germline gives CDR1 LNHDA, CDR2 SQIVND (reference sequence). This CDR3 spans 14 amino acids. Trimming took 6 bases from V and 0 from J, leaving 11 bases between them. CDR3 amino acids: CASRTERANYGYTF. CDR3 sequence (DNA): TGTGCCAGTAGGACAGAAAGAGCTAACTATGGCTACACCTTC.

V usage is TRBV14 and J usage is TRBJ2-7; 11 bases agree with TRBD2. The CDR3 has 14 residues. V lost 4 bases to trimming and J lost 9 bases; unmatched junction nucleotides: 8. Germline V CDR1 and CDR2: SGHDN, FVKESK. CDR3 bases: TGTGCCAGCAGCCGGAATCTAGCGGGAGGAAGGCAGTACTTC. This codes for CASSRNLAGGRQYF.